The following is a T cell receptor (beta chain) sequence with its context. The V segment lost 7 bases and the J segment 5 bases; nucleotides outside the gene matches: 6. Per germline, CDR1 SQVTM and CDR2 ANQGSEA. This CDR3 is built from 12 residues. The sample comes from a study of blood T cell repertoires in COVID-19. Generated by immunoSEQ multiplex PCR, the TCRdb table keeps only in-frame clones and is missing some. The sample has around 200,000 clones, 83% seen once. Followed over time, Seattle patients had been enrolled while infection was active. V usage is TRBV29-1 and J usage is TRBJ2-5; TRBD2 matches 8 bases. The clonotype originates from a woman in her twenties or thirties with COVID-19, enrolled during active disease. The sample comprised peripheral blood. Here the CDR3 DNA reads TGCAGCGCCCGGGGGGGAAGGGAGACCCAGTACTTC. Translated, it gives CSARGGRETQYF.